These 4 T cell receptor beta chains were all obtained from the same sample, sequenced in a study of blood T cell repertoires in COVID-19. Sequencing was performed with immunoSEQ multiplex PCR; in TCRdb, only in-frame clones are kept and a portion is missing. Of around 57,000 clones detected, around nine tenths appear once; the ten largest clones hold 3.5%. Material for sequencing was peripheral blood. These receptors were obtained from a human donor in a cohort sampled during active COVID-19.

The chain combines TRBV7-9 with TRBJ2-2; D is possibly TRBD2 (5 bases). This CDR3 is built from 11 residues. The V gene lost 8 bases and the J gene lost 7 bases, with 8 bases spanning the gap. CDR1 is SEHNR, CDR2 FQNEAQ, per germline (reference sequence). The CDR3 DNA reads TGTGCCAGCGGGCGGGTCGGGGAGCTGTTTTTT. It encodes CASGRVGELFF.

This chain joins TRBV10-3 and TRBJ1-5, with 8 bases fitting TRBD1. The CDR3 spans 14 residues. The ends lost 4 bases at V and 7 bases at J; junction bases unmatched: 6. Germline assignment: CDR1 ENHRY and CDR2 SYGVKD. CDR3 DNA: TGTGCCATCAGTGCAGGGGGCGCGAGGCAGCCCCAGCATTTT. It specifies CAISAGGARQPQHF.

The chain couples TRBV18 to TRBJ1-3; 8 bases align to TRBD1. V was pared by 8 bases and J by 2 bases, with 2 bases of the junction left unmatched. CDR1 and CDR2 from the germline V gene are KGHSH and LQKENI. CDR3 size: 13 residues. CDR3 DNA sequence: TGTGCCAGCCAACAGGGGGCTGGAAACACCATATATTTT. This gives the protein CASQQGAGNTIYF.

The J gene is TRBJ2-3, the V gene TRBV5-5; D gene unclear. Germline V gene sequence: CDR1 SGHKS, CDR2 YYEKEE (reference sequence). Between the trimmed V and J ends, which lost 4 bases and 2 bases, there was a span of 5 bases. This CDR3 is 12 amino acids long. This CDR3 is CASSLYTDTQYF. In nucleotides, the CDR3 is TGTGCCAGCAGCCTTTACACAGATACGCAGTATTTT.